This TCR beta chain was identified during a study of regulatory T cells in long-lasting Graves disease. CDR1 and CDR2 (germline): SGHRS, YFSETQ. V lost 4 bases, J lost 5 bases, and 15 bases lay in between. The CDR3 totals 14 residues. This clonotype was observed a handful of times. Time point here: newly diagnosed GD, antithyroid drugs for less than 3 months. The authors made the TCR library using RNA they extracted from PBMCs. Assembly of TCR beta libraries relied on iRepertoire HTBI primers together with Arm-PCR of CDR3 regions. Each CDR3 protein is one row after TCRdb ran MiXCR on the multiplex PCR reads. The profile covers hundreds of thousands of distinct CDR3 sequences, with roughly 13% appearing a single time and roughly 9.7% taken by the ten largest. These data are also associated with another study on T cells in Graves' hyperthyroidism and ophthalmopathy. That source notes: Across 18 months, stable Graves' hyperthyroidism was marked by no progression to ophthalmopathy.

The sequence came from a young man with Graves disease. The chain employs TRBV5-1 and TRBJ1-1, with D possibly being TRBD1 (5 bases). The sample in question was peripheral blood mononuclear cells (PBMCs), obtained at new diagnosis, from a patient treated with antithyroid drugs. CDR3 nucleotides: TGCGCCAGCAGCCCGGGTGTCTGGGGGACTGAAGCTTTCTTT. Protein product: CASSPGVWGTEAFF.